The rows below give T cell receptor beta chains drawn from one sample of a study of T cell responses to AZD1222 COVID-19 vaccine. The table came from immunoSEQ multiplex PCR; TCRdb's copy has only in-frame clones and leaves some out. The sample has some 86,000 clones, 75% to 95% seen once. The sequences come from peripheral blood, collected 28 days after the second AZD1222 dose. The receptors shown here come from an adult who received the AZD1222 COVID-19 vaccine. CDR3s include the opening cysteine and the closing phenylalanine or tryptophan. Each record gives: J gene, D gene, V gene, clone size, CDR3 length, CDR3 protein, CDR3 DNA. D genes are given only for firm matches. The size of a clone is reported for some rows only, either as once, few or many, or as a class for expanded clones.

j_call: TRBJ1-3
d_call: TRBD1
v_call: TRBV4-1
clone_size: .
cdr3_length: 15
cdr3_aa: CASSPTGYSGNTIYF
cdr3_nt: TGCGCCAGCAGCCCGACAGGGTACTCTGGAAACACCATATATTTT

j_call: TRBJ1-3
d_call: .
v_call: TRBV5-8
clone_size: few
cdr3_length: 14
cdr3_aa: CASSPGTNGNTIYF
cdr3_nt: TGTGCCAGCAGCCCCGGGACAAATGGAAACACCATATATTTT

j_call: TRBJ1-2
d_call: TRBD1
v_call: TRBV14
clone_size: .
cdr3_length: 14
cdr3_aa: CASSQERGRGSYTF
cdr3_nt: TGTGCCAGCAGCCAAGAGAGGGGGCGTGGGAGCTACACCTTC

j_call: TRBJ2-1
d_call: TRBD2
v_call: TRBV7-2
clone_size: .
cdr3_length: 15
cdr3_aa: CASSLWAGGDNEQFF
cdr3_nt: TGTGCCAGCAGCTTATGGGCGGGGGGAGACAATGAGCAGTTCTTC

j_call: TRBJ1-1
d_call: .
v_call: TRBV7-2
clone_size: .
cdr3_length: 15
cdr3_aa: CASSLIPGTNTEAFF
cdr3_nt: TGTGCCAGCAGCTTAATCCCAGGGACGAACACTGAAGCTTTCTTT

j_call: TRBJ2-7
d_call: .
v_call: TRBV5-6
clone_size: once
cdr3_length: 14
cdr3_aa: CASSLYGRTYEQYF
cdr3_nt: TGTGCCAGCAGCTTGTATGGCAGGACCTACGAGCAGTACTTC

j_call: TRBJ1-1
d_call: .
v_call: TRBV28
clone_size: .
cdr3_length: 18
cdr3_aa: CASSLSDLQIRTLTEAFF
cdr3_nt: TGTGCCAGCAGTTTATCGGATCTTCAGATCCGAACACTGACGGAAGCTTTCTTT

j_call: TRBJ1-1
d_call: TRBD1
v_call: TRBV25-1
clone_size: .
cdr3_length: 15
cdr3_aa: CASSVDRGVYPEAFF
cdr3_nt: TGTGCCAGCAGTGTCGACAGGGGGGTTTATCCTGAAGCTTTCTTT

j_call: TRBJ2-1
d_call: TRBD1
v_call: TRBV11-2
clone_size: .
cdr3_length: 20
cdr3_aa: CASSLDPPSRRDRGNNEQFF
cdr3_nt: TGTGCCAGCAGCTTAGATCCCCCCAGCCGTAGGGACAGAGGAAACAATGAGCAGTTCTTC

j_call: TRBJ2-7
d_call: .
v_call: TRBV2
clone_size: .
cdr3_length: 15
cdr3_aa: CASSEEGGIGDEQYF
cdr3_nt: TGTGCCAGCAGTGAAGAAGGGGGGATCGGCGACGAGCAGTACTTC

j_call: TRBJ1-4
d_call: .
v_call: TRBV25-1
clone_size: .
cdr3_length: 14
cdr3_aa: CASSDPGVGEKLFF
cdr3_nt: TGTGCCAGCAGTGACCCGGGGGTAGGGGAAAAACTGTTTTTT

j_call: TRBJ2-3
d_call: .
v_call: TRBV3-1/TRBV3-2
clone_size: .
cdr3_length: 18
cdr3_aa: CASSQDATNTLSTDTQYF
cdr3_nt: TGTGCCAGCAGCCAAGATGCCACGAACACTCTTAGCACAGATACGCAGTATTTT

j_call: TRBJ2-2
d_call: .
v_call: TRBV2
clone_size: once
cdr3_length: 12
cdr3_aa: CASRENTGELFF
cdr3_nt: TGTGCCAGCAGGGAGAACACCGGGGAGCTGTTTTTT

j_call: TRBJ1-6
d_call: .
v_call: TRBV9
clone_size: few
cdr3_length: 16
cdr3_aa: CASSVGRGKNNSPLHF
cdr3_nt: TGTGCCAGCAGCGTTGGAAGGGGGAAAAATAATTCACCCCTCCACTTT